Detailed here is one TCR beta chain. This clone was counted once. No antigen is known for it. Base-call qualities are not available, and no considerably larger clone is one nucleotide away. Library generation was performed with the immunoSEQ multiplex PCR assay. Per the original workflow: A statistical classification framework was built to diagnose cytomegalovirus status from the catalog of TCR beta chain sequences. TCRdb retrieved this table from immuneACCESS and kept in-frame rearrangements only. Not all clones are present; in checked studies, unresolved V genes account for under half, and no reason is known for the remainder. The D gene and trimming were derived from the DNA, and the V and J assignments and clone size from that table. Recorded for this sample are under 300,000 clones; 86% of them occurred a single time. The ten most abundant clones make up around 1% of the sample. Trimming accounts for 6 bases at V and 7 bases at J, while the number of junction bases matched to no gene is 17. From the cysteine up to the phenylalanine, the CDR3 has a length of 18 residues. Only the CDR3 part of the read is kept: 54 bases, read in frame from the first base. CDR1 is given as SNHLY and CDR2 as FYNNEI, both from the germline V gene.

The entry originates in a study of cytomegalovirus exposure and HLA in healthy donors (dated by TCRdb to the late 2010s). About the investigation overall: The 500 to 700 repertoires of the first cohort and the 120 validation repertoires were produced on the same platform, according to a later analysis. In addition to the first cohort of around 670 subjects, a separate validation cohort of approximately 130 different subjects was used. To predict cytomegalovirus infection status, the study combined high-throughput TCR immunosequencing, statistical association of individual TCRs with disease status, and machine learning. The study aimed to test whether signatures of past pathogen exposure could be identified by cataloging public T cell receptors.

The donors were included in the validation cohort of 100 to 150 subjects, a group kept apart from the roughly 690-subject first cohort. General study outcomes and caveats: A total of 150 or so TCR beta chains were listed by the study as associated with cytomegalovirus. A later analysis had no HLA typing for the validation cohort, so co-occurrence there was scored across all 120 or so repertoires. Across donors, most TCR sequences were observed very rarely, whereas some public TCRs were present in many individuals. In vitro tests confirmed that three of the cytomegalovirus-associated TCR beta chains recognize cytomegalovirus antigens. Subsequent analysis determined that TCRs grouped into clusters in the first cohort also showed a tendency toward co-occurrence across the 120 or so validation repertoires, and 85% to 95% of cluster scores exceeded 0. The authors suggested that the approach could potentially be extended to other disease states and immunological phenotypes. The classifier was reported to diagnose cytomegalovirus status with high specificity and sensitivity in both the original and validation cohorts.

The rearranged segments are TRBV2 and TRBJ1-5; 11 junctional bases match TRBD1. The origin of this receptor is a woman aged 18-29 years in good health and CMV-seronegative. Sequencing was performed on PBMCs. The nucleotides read TGTGCCAGCAGCGTTCCTAATACGGGACAGGGGGAAGAGCAGCCCCAGCATTTT. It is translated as CASSVPNTGQGEEQPQHF.